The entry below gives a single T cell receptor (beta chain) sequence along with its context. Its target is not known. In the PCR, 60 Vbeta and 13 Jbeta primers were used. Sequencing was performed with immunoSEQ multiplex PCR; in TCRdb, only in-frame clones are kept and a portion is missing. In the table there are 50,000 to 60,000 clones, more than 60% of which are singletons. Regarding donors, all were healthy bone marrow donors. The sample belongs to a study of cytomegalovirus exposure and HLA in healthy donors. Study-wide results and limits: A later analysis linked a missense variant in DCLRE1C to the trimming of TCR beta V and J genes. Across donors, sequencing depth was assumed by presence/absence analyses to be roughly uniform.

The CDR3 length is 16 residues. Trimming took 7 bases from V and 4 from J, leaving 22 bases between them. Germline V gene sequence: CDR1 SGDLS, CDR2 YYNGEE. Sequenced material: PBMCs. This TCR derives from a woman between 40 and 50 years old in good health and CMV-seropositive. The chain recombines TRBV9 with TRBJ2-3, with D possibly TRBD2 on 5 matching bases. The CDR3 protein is CASGPEARPLADTQYF. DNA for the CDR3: TGTGCCAGCGGGCCAGAGGCTAGACCACTAGCAGATACGCAGTATTTT.